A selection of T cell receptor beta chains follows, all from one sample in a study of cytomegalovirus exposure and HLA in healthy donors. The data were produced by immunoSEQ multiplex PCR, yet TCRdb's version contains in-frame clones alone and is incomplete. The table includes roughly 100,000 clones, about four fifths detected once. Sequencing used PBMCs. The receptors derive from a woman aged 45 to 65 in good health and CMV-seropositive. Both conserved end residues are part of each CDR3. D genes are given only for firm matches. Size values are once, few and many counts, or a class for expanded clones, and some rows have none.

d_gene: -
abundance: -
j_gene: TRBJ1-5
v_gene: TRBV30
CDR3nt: TGTGCCTGGAGTACAGGGCTATCGGGTCAGCCCCAGCATTTT
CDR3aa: CAWSTGLSGQPQHF

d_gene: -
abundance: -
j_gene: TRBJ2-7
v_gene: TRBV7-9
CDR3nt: TGTGCCAGCAGCTTACGAGGACAGACCTACGAGCAGTACTTC
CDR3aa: CASSLRGQTYEQYF

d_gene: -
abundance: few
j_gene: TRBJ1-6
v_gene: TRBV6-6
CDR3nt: TGTGCCAGCAACCTAGGGGTTGGAGGGATGGGATCACCCCTCCACTTT
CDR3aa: CASNLGVGGMGSPLHF

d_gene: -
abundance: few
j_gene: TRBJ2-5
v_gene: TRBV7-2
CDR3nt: TGTGCCAGCAGCTTTCCACTGCGGGAGACCCAGTACTTC
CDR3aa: CASSFPLRETQYF

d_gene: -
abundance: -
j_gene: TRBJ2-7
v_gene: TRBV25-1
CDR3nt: TGTGCCAGCAGTGATAATCGAGCGGCCTCCTACGAGCAGTACTTC
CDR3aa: CASSDNRAASYEQYF

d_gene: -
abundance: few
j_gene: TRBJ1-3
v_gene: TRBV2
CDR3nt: TGTGCCAGCAGGGTCACTAGTTCCGGGTACACCATATATTTT
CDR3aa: CASRVTSSGYTIYF

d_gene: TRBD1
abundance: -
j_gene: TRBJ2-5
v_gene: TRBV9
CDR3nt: TGTGCCAGCAGCGTCACAGGGGGTTATCAAGAGACCCAGTACTTC
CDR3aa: CASSVTGGYQETQYF

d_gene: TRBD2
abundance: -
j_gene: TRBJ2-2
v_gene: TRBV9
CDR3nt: TGTGCCAGCAGCGTAGCCCCCGCGGGGGAAGGTACCGGGGAGCTGTTTTTT
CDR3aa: CASSVAPAGEGTGELFF

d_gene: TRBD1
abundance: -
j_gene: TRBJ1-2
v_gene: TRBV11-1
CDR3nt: TGTGCCAGCAGCTTTGTCCCGGGACAGGGAGACCGCTATGGCTACACCTTC
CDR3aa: CASSFVPGQGDRYGYTF

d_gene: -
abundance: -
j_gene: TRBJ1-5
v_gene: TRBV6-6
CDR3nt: TGTGCCAGCAGTCGGGGGGAGGGACAAGCCCAGCATTTT
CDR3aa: CASSRGEGQAQHF

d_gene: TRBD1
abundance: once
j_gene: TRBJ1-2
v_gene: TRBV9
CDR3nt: TGTGCCAGCAGCGCCGAAGGGACAGGGGGGTACTATGGCTACACCTTC
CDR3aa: CASSAEGTGGYYGYTF

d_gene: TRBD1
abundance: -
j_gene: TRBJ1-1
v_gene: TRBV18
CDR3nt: TGTGCCAGCTCACCCCTTGGGGGACAGATGAACACTGAAGCTTTCTTT
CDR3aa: CASSPLGGQMNTEAFF

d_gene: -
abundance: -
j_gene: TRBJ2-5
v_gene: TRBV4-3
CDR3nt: TGCGCCAGCAGCCAAGATCCCTACCTAGCGCACCAAGAGACCCAGTACTTC
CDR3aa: CASSQDPYLAHQETQYF

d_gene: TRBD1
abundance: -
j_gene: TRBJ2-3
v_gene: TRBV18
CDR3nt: TGTGCCAGCTCACAAAGTCGCGGGACAGGGATCTTAGATACGCAGTATTTT
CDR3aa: CASSQSRGTGILDTQYF

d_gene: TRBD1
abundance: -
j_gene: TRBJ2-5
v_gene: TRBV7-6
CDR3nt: TGTGCCAGCACCACTCAATACAGGGGAGAGACCCAGTACTTC
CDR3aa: CASTTQYRGETQYF

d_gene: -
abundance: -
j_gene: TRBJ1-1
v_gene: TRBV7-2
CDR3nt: TGTGCCAGCAGCCTCGACAGGTTGAACACTGAAGCTTTCTTT
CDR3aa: CASSLDRLNTEAFF